A single sample gave rise to the 17 T cell receptor beta chains below, sequenced in a study of post-analysis software for immune sequencing data. Study-level findings and limits: Elevated frequency relative to controls characterized several TRBV segments in patients, TRBV5-6, TRBV5-1 and TRBV20-1 among them.

Which antigens these TCRs recognize remains unknown. Unique molecular identifiers were carried by the TCR beta cDNA libraries. MiXCR, applied by TCRdb to the PCR reads, yields one record per CDR3 protein. The sample records some 450,000 distinct CDR3 sequences, 40% to 55% being singletons. The sample was blood. The receptors originated from a girl aged 10 to 17 with multiple sclerosis.

CDR3 DNA sequence: TGTGCCAGCAGTTACGACCTAGAAAGGAGTGAGCAGTTCTTC. It codes for CASSYDLERSEQFF. The chain has TRBV6-5 and TRBJ2-1; the D is unclear. Trimming left V 2 bases short and J 9 bases short, with 14 bases between. There are 14 residues in the CDR3. The germline CDR1 and CDR2 sequences are MNHEY and SVGAGI.

The chain uses TRBV12-3 or TRBV12-4 and TRBJ2-5, with D maybe TRBD1 (5 bases). Judging by the DNA end, TRBJ2-7 fits better; the J call may be wrong. The CDR3 is 19 amino acids. The CDR3 nucleotides read TGTGCCAGCAGTTTGGGCTGGTTGGGGCAGACCCTAACAGGCTACGAGCAGTACTTC. Encoded protein: CASSLGWLGQTLTGYEQYF.

CDR3 amino acids: CASSLSDSPYEQYF. The CDR3 DNA reads as TGTGCCAGCAGCCTCTCCGACTCCCCCTACGAGCAGTACTTC. V usage is TRBV7-9 and J usage is TRBJ2-4; D call uncertain. The end of the DNA aligns better with TRBJ2-7, so the J call may be wrong. Germline CDR1 reads SEHNR; CDR2 reads FQNEAQ (reference sequence). This CDR3 contains 14 residues.

This clonotype has only a few counts. J is TRBJ2-6 and V is TRBV20-1; no firm D call. The germline V gene encodes CDR1 DFQATT and CDR2 SNEGSKA (reference sequence). Trimming cost V 3 bases and J 4 bases, with 7 bases left between them. CDR3 length: 13 residues. CDR3 protein: CSARVAGANVLTF. In DNA, the CDR3 is TGCAGTGCTAGGGTGGCCGGGGCCAACGTCCTGACTTTC.

Only one count was recorded for this clonotype. The V gene is TRBV30, the J gene TRBJ2-5; 7 bases line up with TRBD1. J lost 4 bases, V lost 0 bases, and 2 bases had no gene match. The germline V gene encodes CDR1 GTSNPN and CDR2 SVGIG (reference sequence). The length of the CDR3 is 13 residues. The CDR3 loop is CAWSVDRAETQYF. CDR3 bases: TGTGCCTGGAGTGTAGACAGGGCAGAGACCCAGTACTTC. The complete variable domain, with remaining parts taken from reference TRBV30 and TRBJ2-5, reads SQTIHQWPATLVQPVGSPLSLECTVEGTSNPNLYWYRQAAGRGLQLLFYSVGIGQISSEVPQNLSASRPQDRQFILSSKKLLLSDSGFYLCAWSVDRAETQYFGPGTRLLVL.

The sample holds a few counts of this clonotype. The gene calls are TRBV2 and TRBJ2-7, with TRBD2 as a possible D gene (5 bases). In germline, CDR1 is SNHLY, CDR2 FYNNEI. CDR3 length: 12 amino acids. Trimming removed 8 bases at V and 6 bases at J, with 14 bases between. The CDR3 nucleotides read TGTGCCAGCTCCCTTGTAGAGGGCGAGCAGTACTTC. It is translated as CASSLVEGEQYF.

The chain employs TRBV4-2 and TRBJ2-3, with D uncertain. The germline V gene encodes CDR1 LGHNA and CDR2 YNFKEQ. The CDR3 runs 17 residues. Deletions cut 4 bases from V and 2 bases from J, with 19 bases between. The CDR3 coding sequence is TGTGCCAGCAGCCCATCCAAGCTCTCGGGTTTCACAGATACGCAGTATTTT. Encoded protein: CASSPSKLSGFTDTQYF.

V and J are TRBV29-1 and TRBJ1-2; 8 nucleotides align to TRBD1. V was clipped by 5 bases and J by 4 bases; unmatched bases: 3. The CDR3 is made up of 12 amino acids. Germline V gene lookup returns CDR1 SQVTM and CDR2 ANQGSEA. The CDR3 loop reads CSVPGQAYGYTF. DNA for the CDR3: TGCAGCGTTCCGGGACAGGCCTATGGCTACACCTTC.

The genes are TRBV5-1 and TRBJ1-2, with 11 bases aligning to TRBD1. From germline, CDR1 is SGHRS and CDR2 YFSETQ. The length of the CDR3 is 15 residues. V was pared by 3 bases and J by 3 bases, with 4 bases of the junction left unmatched. The chain's CDR3 is CASSYGQGAYYGYTF. The DNA for the CDR3 is TGCGCCAGCAGCTACGGACAGGGGGCCTACTATGGCTACACCTTC. The entire variable domain, with the rest obtained from reference TRBV5-1 and TRBJ1-2, is as follows: KAGVTQTPRYLIKTRGQQVTLSCSPISGHRSVSWYQQTPGQGLQFLFEYFSETQRNKGNFPGRFSGRQFSNSRSEMNVSTLELGDSALYLCASSYGQGAYYGYTFGSGTRLTVV.

Only a few counts were recorded for this clonotype. A junction end diverges from the germline sequence, so it may reflect a read error. This sequence joins TRBV5-1 and TRBJ1-2; D is perhaps TRBD1 (5 bases). Germline V gene data show CDR1 as SGHRS and CDR2 as YFSETQ. This CDR3 is 14 amino acids long. The CDR3 nucleotides read TGCGCCAGCAGCTCCCGACAGACTAATTATGGCTACACCTTC. Its translation: CASSSRQTNYGYTF.

This chain links TRBV20-1 with TRBJ2-7; 7 bases agree with TRBD2. The CDR3 loop spans 14 amino acids. Germline CDR1 DFQATT, CDR2 SNEGSKA (reference sequence). V lost 3 bases and J lost 0; bases outside the gene matches: 5. Here the CDR3 reads CSASGGVVSYEQYF. The CDR3 DNA follows: TGCAGTGCTAGTGGGGGGGTCGTCTCCTACGAGCAGTACTTC.

For this clonotype: The junction shows a germline mismatch at one end, possibly a read error. This chain connects TRBV7-8 to TRBJ1-2; D gene ambiguous. The CDR3 totals 13 residues. Germline V gene data show CDR1 as SGHVS and CDR2 as FQNEAQ. The CDR3 DNA reads as TGTGCCAGCAGCTTAGAACAGAGCTATAGCTACACCTTC. This translates into CASSLEQSYSYTF.

The CDR3 loop is CATSKRSGSSTDTQYF. Here the CDR3 DNA reads TGTGCCACCAGCAAGAGATCGGGATCTAGCACAGATACGCAGTATTTT. V gene TRBV15 combines with J gene TRBJ2-3; D possibly corresponds to TRBD2 (5 bases). Germline CDR1 is LNHNV and CDR2 is YYDKDF (reference sequence). The CDR3 has 16 amino acids. Trimming took off 4 bases at V and 0 bases at J, with 14 bases between the two ends.

CDR3 sequence reads: CASSLRRGEETQYF. Written as DNA, the CDR3 is TGTGCCAGCAGTTTGAGAAGGGGAGAAGAGACCCAGTACTTC. The rearrangement uses TRBV12-3 or TRBV12-4 and TRBJ2-5; D may be TRBD1 or TRBD2 (5 bases each). V gave up 3 bases and J gave up 3 bases, with 11 bases separating them. CDR3 size: 14 residues.

This chain uses TRBV6-2 or TRBV6-3 with TRBJ2-1; 8 positions agree with TRBD2. J was trimmed by 0 bases and V by 6 bases; bases with no gene match: 4. This CDR3 region has 15 residues. Germline assignment: CDR1 MNHEY and CDR2 SVGEGT. DNA for the CDR3: TGTGCCAGCAGCCGTAGCGGGGACTCCTACAATGAGCAGTTCTTC. Translating it yields CASSRSGDSYNEQFF.

This clonotype has more than one count but fewer than ten. V gene TRBV15 combines with J gene TRBJ2-7; D is unresolved. This CDR3 region has 13 residues. V was cut by 0 bases and J by 6 bases, with 9 bases left in between. CDR1 is LNHNV, CDR2 YYDKDF, per germline (reference sequence). Here the CDR3 DNA reads TGTGCCACCAGCAGAGATCAACGAGGCGAGCAGTACTTC. Encoded protein: CATSRDQRGEQYF.

This chain joins TRBV7-2 and TRBJ2-5; TRBD1 or TRBD2 may be the D gene (5 bases each). This CDR3 comprises 15 residues. Trimming removed 5 bases from V and 5 bases from J, with 18 bases in between. Germline loops: CDR1 SGHTA, CDR2 FQGNSA. CDR3 sequence: CASSPPVGAGETQYF. CDR3 DNA: TGTGCCAGCAGCCCACCTGTTGGGGCGGGTGAGACCCAGTACTTC.